What follows are 3 T cell receptor beta chains derived from one specimen sequenced in a study of molecular identifiers for immune sequencing clone quantification (dated by TCRdb to between 2018 and 2020). Libraries were constructed by PCR. The instrument was an Illumina HiSeq 4000. The public reads were run again by TCRdb, first through fastp at Q25 and then through MiXCR, and only productive beta chains were kept. Merged by CDR3 protein, the rows form single entries marked with the most common genes and DNA. The sample profile shows under 600,000 distinct CDR3 sequences; roughly 23% of them were found once. The top ten clones comprise about 0.78% of the sample. Material for sequencing was naive CD8+ T cells from blood, with Jurkat cell RNA spiked in. Reading the label with the study, this specimen's cell subset or site is: FACS-sorted CD8+CD4-CCR7+CD45RA+ naive T cells. The receptors come from a human donor in good health. Some libraries in this study had Jurkat cell RNA spiked in.

The chain is built from TRBV7-2 and TRBJ1-2; perhaps TRBD1 as D (6 bases). CDR1 SGHTA and CDR2 FQGNSA come from the germline V gene. V lost 5 bases and J lost 4, with 11 bases in between. The CDR3 covers 13 residues. DNA of the CDR3: TGTGCCAGCAGCAAAGGGGGTGCCTATGGCTACACCTTC. It translates to CASSKGGAYGYTF.

Points on this clonotype: The junction and the germline gene differ at one end; a read error may be behind it. This chain joins TRBV2 and TRBJ2-3; perhaps D is TRBD1 or TRBD2 (5 bases each). The germline CDR1 and CDR2 sequences are SNHLY and FYNNEI. The CDR3 loop spans 16 amino acids. The CDR3 spells CAGSERAGRSTDTQYF. Written as DNA, the CDR3 is TGTGCCGGCAGTGAAAGGGCAGGGAGAAGCACAGATACGCAGTATTTT.

This clonotype was counted ten times or more. This sequence joins TRBV6-5 and TRBJ1-1, with D uncertain. This CDR3 spans 15 amino acids. Trimming took off 5 bases at V and 0 bases at J, with 13 bases between the two ends. Germline CDR1 is MNHEY and CDR2 is SVGAGI. Written as DNA, the CDR3 is TGTGCCAGCAGTGACAATCCCTTCATGAACACTGAAGCTTTCTTT. Amino acid sequence: CASSDNPFMNTEAFF.